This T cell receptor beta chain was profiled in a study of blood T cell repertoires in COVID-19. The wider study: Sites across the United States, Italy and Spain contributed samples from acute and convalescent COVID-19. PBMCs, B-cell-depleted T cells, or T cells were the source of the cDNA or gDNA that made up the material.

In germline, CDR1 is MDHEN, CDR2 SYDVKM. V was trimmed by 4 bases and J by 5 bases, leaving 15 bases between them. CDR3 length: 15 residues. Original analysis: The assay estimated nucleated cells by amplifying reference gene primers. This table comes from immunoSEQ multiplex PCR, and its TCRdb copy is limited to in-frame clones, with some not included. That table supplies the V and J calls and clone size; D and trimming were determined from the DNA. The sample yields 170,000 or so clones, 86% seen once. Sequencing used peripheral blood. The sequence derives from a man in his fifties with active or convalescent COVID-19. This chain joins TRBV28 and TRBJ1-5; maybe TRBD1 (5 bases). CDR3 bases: TGTGCCAGCAGTTCGGCAGGGATGAGGTATCAGCCCCAGCATTTT. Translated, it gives CASSSAGMRYQPQHF.